This T cell receptor beta chain was found in a study of shared clonotypes between healthy human individuals. Study as a whole: Every donor yielded three CD4 naive, three CD4 memory, two CD8 naive and one CD8 memory plate. General study points: Clonotypes which were not shared had lower generation probabilities than clonotypes that all four donors shared.

Profiled with immunoSEQ multiplex PCR; TCRdb holds only in-frame clones, not every one. Of about 2 million clones detected, about 95% appear once; the ten largest clones hold 0.85% to 1.2%. Comment on this clone: What it recognizes is unknown.

Naive CD8 isolation took CD45RO-negative cells positively selected for CCR7 and excluded terminally differentiated effector memory CD45RA+ cells. Adult donors, all healthy and HIV-negative, had no recent acute infections or vaccinations. Unmatched junction bases numbered 8, after V lost 1 base and J lost 3 bases. Germline V lookup: CDR1 SGHNT, CDR2 YYREEE (reference sequence). The CDR3 runs 16 residues. The rearrangement links TRBV5-4 to TRBJ2-7; 9 positions match TRBD2. Specimen: naive CD8+ T cells sorted from blood. This TCR was recovered from a man aged 18-30 years in good health. The DNA for the CDR3 is TGTGCCAGCAGCTTGATTTGGGATAGCGGGAGCTACGAGCAGTACTTC. It encodes CASSLIWDSGSYEQYF.